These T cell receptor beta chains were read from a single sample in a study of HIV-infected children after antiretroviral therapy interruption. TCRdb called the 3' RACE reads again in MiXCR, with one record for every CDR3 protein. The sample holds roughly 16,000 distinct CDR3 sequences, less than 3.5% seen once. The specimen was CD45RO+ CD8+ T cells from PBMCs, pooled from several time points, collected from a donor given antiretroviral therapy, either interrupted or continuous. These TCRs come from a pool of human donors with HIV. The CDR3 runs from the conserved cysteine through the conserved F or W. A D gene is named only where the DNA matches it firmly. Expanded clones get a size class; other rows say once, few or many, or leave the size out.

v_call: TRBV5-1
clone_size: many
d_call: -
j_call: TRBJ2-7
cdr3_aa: CASSPVSGLGSYEQYF
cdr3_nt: TGCGCCAGCAGCCCTGTCAGCGGGCTCGGGTCCTACGAGCAGTACTTC

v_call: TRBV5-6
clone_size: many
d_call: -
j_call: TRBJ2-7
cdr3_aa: CASSLDRLVAHEQYF
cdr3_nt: TGTGCCAGCAGCTTGGATCGGCTGGTCGCCCACGAGCAGTACTTC

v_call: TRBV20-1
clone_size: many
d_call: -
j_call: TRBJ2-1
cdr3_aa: CSARGGKELNEQFF
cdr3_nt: TGCAGTGCTAGAGGGGGGAAGGAATTGAATGAGCAGTTCTTC

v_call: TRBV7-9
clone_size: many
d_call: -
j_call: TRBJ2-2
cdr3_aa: CASSLVGQYTGELFF
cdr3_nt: TGTGCCAGCAGCTTAGTAGGACAGTACACCGGGGAGCTGTTTTTT

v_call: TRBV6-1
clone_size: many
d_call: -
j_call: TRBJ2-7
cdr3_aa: CASSVGFAYEQYF
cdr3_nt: TGTGCCAGCAGTGTGGGGTTCGCGTACGAGCAGTACTTC

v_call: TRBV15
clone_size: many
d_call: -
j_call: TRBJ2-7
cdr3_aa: CATSRVGDGTYEQYF
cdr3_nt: TGTGCCACCAGCAGAGTAGGGGATGGGACCTACGAGCAGTACTTC

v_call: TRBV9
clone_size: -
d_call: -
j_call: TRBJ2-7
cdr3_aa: CASSVTESYEQYF
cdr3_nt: TGTGCCAGCAGCGTAACTGAATCCTACGAGCAGTACTTC

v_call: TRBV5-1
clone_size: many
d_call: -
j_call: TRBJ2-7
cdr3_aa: CASSSYLRAGVSYEQYF
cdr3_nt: TGCGCCAGCAGCAGCTATTTAAGGGCAGGAGTATCCTACGAGCAGTACTTC

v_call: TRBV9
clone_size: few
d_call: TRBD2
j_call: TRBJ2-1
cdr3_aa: CASSGSTSLGEQFF
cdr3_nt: TGTGCCAGCAGCGGGTCGACTAGCCTGGGTGAGCAGTTCTTC

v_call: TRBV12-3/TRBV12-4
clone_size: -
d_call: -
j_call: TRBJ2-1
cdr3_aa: CASRLPSGVSNEQFF
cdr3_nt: TGTGCCAGCAGACTACCCTCAGGGGTCTCTAATGAGCAGTTCTTC

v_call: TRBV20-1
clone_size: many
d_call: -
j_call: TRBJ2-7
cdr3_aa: CSASGQTDYEQYF
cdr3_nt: TGCAGTGCTAGTGGCCAGACAGACTACGAGCAGTACTTC

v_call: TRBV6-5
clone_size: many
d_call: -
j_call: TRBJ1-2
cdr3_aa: CASSYPQAEGYGYTF
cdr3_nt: TGTGCCAGCAGTTACCCCCAGGCCGAGGGCTATGGCTACACCTTC

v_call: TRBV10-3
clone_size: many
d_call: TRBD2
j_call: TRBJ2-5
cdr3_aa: CAIKSGGAQETQYF
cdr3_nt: TGTGCCATCAAGAGCGGGGGGGCACAAGAGACCCAGTACTTC